These 21 T cell receptor beta chains share one sample of origin, sequenced in a study of cytomegalovirus exposure and HLA in healthy donors. PCR involved 60 Vbeta and 13 Jbeta primers. Measured with immunoSEQ multiplex PCR; TCRdb has only the in-frame clones, and not every one. The sample lists approximately 210,000 clones; 82% were seen once. The sample comprised PBMCs. Receptors were obtained from a man in his forties in good health and CMV-seropositive.

The rearrangement uses TRBV7-8 and TRBJ2-2; 7 bases are a match to TRBD1. V shed 5 bases and J 1 base; nucleotides not matched to a gene: 7. The CDR3 length is 16 residues. The germline gives CDR1 SGHVS, CDR2 FQNEAQ. CDR3 protein: CASSDHRDRNTGELFF. CDR3 DNA: TGTGCCAGCAGCGACCACCGGGACAGGAACACCGGGGAGCTGTTTTTT.

The gene calls are TRBV27 and TRBJ2-1, with 9 bases identical to TRBD1. V trimming: 3 bases; J trimming: 7 bases; junction bases outside the gene matches: 7. The CDR3 totals 15 residues. CDR1 and CDR2 (germline): MNHEY, SMNVEV (reference sequence). The DNA of the CDR3 is TGTGCCAGCAGTTTGGGGACAGGGTCGAGAAATGAGCAGTTCTTC. This sequence encodes CASSLGTGSRNEQFF.

The rearrangement links TRBV4-1 to TRBJ1-1; 7 bases fit TRBD1. Germline V gene lookup returns CDR1 MGHRA and CDR2 YSYEKL. The CDR3 loop spans 15 amino acids. Losses at the gene ends were 5 bases for V and 4 bases for J; bases not matched to a gene: 10. The CDR3 region has the DNA TGCGCCAGCAGCTTGAATCGTGGGACAGTCACTGAAGCTTTCTTT. It codes for CASSLNRGTVTEAFF.

The chain's CDR3 is CASSPRGDGRYEQYF. CDR3 sequence (DNA): TGTGCCAGCAGCCCCCGCGGGGACGGCCGTTACGAGCAGTACTTC. The chain has TRBV9 and TRBJ2-7, with D possibly being TRBD2 (6 bases). The germline V gene has CDR1 SGDLS and CDR2 YYNGEE. V lost 4 bases to trimming and J lost 4 bases, with 18 bases between them. This CDR3 spans 15 amino acids.

The chain couples TRBV6-1 to TRBJ1-5, with D perhaps matching TRBD1 (6 bases). Trimming took off 2 bases at V and 0 bases at J, with 14 bases between the two ends. CDR3 length: 17 amino acids. Germline V gene sequence: CDR1 MNHNS, CDR2 SASEGT. DNA of the CDR3: TGTGCCAGCAGTGAATTCGTAGACAGGCTTAGCAATCAGCCCCAGCATTTT. This encodes CASSEFVDRLSNQPQHF.

V gene TRBV5-1 combines with J gene TRBJ2-3; a possible D gene is TRBD2 (7 bases). The germline CDR1 and CDR2 sequences are SGHRS and YFSETQ. The CDR3 runs 17 residues. With 2 bases removed from V and 4 bases from J, the gap between germline ends came to 20 bases. The CDR3: CASSFARGGGSSDTQYF. The CDR3 nucleotides are TGCGCCAGCAGCTTCGCGAGGGGGGGAGGATCCTCAGATACGCAGTATTTT.

The rearrangement links TRBV19 to TRBJ2-1; tentatively, D is TRBD2 (5 bases). With 5 bases removed from V and 3 bases from J, the gap between germline ends came to 11 bases. Germline CDR1 reads LNHDA; CDR2 reads SQIVND (reference sequence). This CDR3 region has 14 residues. CDR3 protein: CASSGRSYYNEQFF. The CDR3 DNA follows: TGTGCCAGTAGTGGGAGATCCTACTACAATGAGCAGTTCTTC.

The chain employs TRBV27 and TRBJ2-3; no clear D gene. There are 13 residues in the CDR3. Germline loops: CDR1 MNHEY, CDR2 SMNVEV (reference sequence). The germline V and J ends were trimmed by 4 bases and 2 bases, with 7 bases remaining between them. This CDR3 reads CASSSTFTDTQYF. The CDR3 DNA reads TGTGCCAGCAGTTCCACTTTCACAGATACGCAGTATTTT.

The V call is TRBV4-1, the J call TRBJ1-1, with D possibly TRBD1 on 5 matching bases. The CDR3 runs 15 residues. Germline V gives CDR1 MGHRA, CDR2 YSYEKL. V was clipped by 0 bases and J by 1 base, with 9 bases between them. CDR3 region: CASSQDPGGNTEAFF. Written as DNA, the CDR3 is TGCGCCAGCAGCCAAGATCCCGGGGGGAACACTGAAGCTTTCTTT.

The chain couples TRBV7-9 to TRBJ1-5, with 9 positions matching TRBD1. V dropped 1 base and J dropped 6; count of bases not matched to a gene: 1. The CDR3 has 14 amino acids. Germline values: CDR1 SEHNR, CDR2 FQNEAQ (reference sequence). CDR3 in amino acids: CASSLDRGLQPQHF. The CDR3 DNA sequence: TGTGCCAGCAGCTTAGACAGGGGGCTTCAGCCCCAGCATTTT.

A single count supports this clone. J is TRBJ1-5 and V is TRBV12-5; D not certain. V was cut by 6 bases and J by 6 bases, with 6 bases left in between. This CDR3 is 11 amino acids long. CDR1 is LGHNT, CDR2 FRNRAP, per germline. The CDR3 loop reads CASGLVQPQHF. Here the CDR3 DNA reads TGTGCTAGTGGCTTAGTTCAGCCCCAGCATTTT.

This chain links TRBV9 with TRBJ1-2; D gene ambiguous. V lost 0 bases and J 0 bases, leaving 15 bases between the germline ends. CDR1 SGDLS and CDR2 YYNGEE come from the germline V gene. CDR3 length equals 17 residues. As DNA, the CDR3 is TGTGCCAGCAGCGTAGACGGTGACGGAGGATCTAACTATGGCTACACCTTC. This codes for CASSVDGDGGSNYGYTF.

The chain employs TRBV6-5 and TRBJ1-2, with 8 bases lining up with TRBD1. V gave up 5 bases and J gave up 4 bases; unmatched junction bases: 3. The CDR3 has 13 residues. Germline V gives CDR1 MNHEY, CDR2 SVGAGI. CDR3 loop: CASSPDRGYGYTF. The CDR3 bases are TGTGCCAGCAGTCCCGACAGGGGCTATGGCTACACCTTC.

The V call is TRBV2, the J call TRBJ2-2; D gene unclear. In germline, CDR1 is SNHLY, CDR2 FYNNEI. The length of the CDR3 is 13 residues. V lost 5 bases to trimming and J lost 4 bases, with 8 bases between them. CDR3 nucleotide sequence: TGTGCCAGCAGTCCCCCGGGCACCGGGGAGCTGTTTTTT. Amino acids: CASSPPGTGELFF. Full variable domain (missing parts from reference TRBV2 and TRBJ2-2): EPEVTQTPSHQVTQMGQEVILRCVPISNHLYFYWYRQILGQKVEFLVSFYNNEISEKSEIFDDQFSVERPDGSNFTLKIRSTKLEDSAMYFCASSPPGTGELFFGEGSRLTVL.

The V call is TRBV5-6, the J call TRBJ2-7, with unresolved D. The CDR3 loop spans 14 amino acids. Germline values: CDR1 SGHDT, CDR2 YYEEEE. The V end was cut by 2 bases, the J end by 0 bases, with 9 bases between. The CDR3 protein is CASSFGGVSYEQYV. In nucleotides, the CDR3 is TGTGCCAGCAGCTTCGGCGGAGTCTCCTACGAGCAGTACGTC.

V and J are TRBV6-6 and TRBJ2-2, with 8 nucleotides matching TRBD2. The CDR3 extends over 16 amino acids. After removal of 2 bases from V and 0 bases from J, the junction contained 2 bases not matched to a gene. From germline, CDR1 is MNHNY and CDR2 SVGAGI (reference sequence). The CDR3 sequence is CASSYGLAPNTGELFF. The CDR3, as DNA: TGTGCCAGCAGTTACGGACTAGCTCCGAACACCGGGGAGCTGTTTTTT.

The rearrangement uses TRBV6-5 and TRBJ1-2; possible D gene TRBD1, 5 bases. CDR1 is MNHEY and CDR2 is SVGAGI in the germline V gene. The germline V and J ends were trimmed by 5 bases and 5 bases, with 15 bases remaining between them. The CDR3 has 14 residues. In DNA form, the CDR3 reads TGTGCCAGCAGTGACCTCGACAGACCGTATGGCTACACCTTC. It is translated as CASSDLDRPYGYTF.

A word on this clone: The same CDR3 is also encoded by other DNA sequences in this sample. The chain carries TRBV5-4 and TRBJ2-2; TRBD2 matches 10 bases. The CDR3 is made up of 16 amino acids. The V segment lost 0 bases and the J segment 1 base; nucleotides outside the gene matches: 0. CDR1 and CDR2 (germline): SGHNT, YYREEE (reference sequence). CDR3 protein: CASSLGLAGNTGELFF. CDR3 DNA sequence: TGTGCCAGCAGCTTGGGACTAGCGGGGAACACCGGGGAGCTGTTTTTT. The variable domain in full, completed from reference TRBV5-4 and TRBJ2-2, reads ETGVTQSPTHLIKTRGQQVTLRCSSQSGHNTVSWYQQALGQGPQFIFQYYREEENGRGNFPPRFSGLQFPNYSSELNVNALELDDSALYLCASSLGLAGNTGELFFGEGSRLTVL.

In DNA form, the CDR3 reads TGTGCCAGCAGTTACAGGACAGGGGACTACGAGCAGTACTTC. It yields the protein CASSYRTGDYEQYF. This chain connects TRBV6-6 to TRBJ2-7, with 9 positions matching TRBD1. The CDR3 sequence is 14 residues long. Trimming at V came to 2 bases and at J to 3 bases, leaving 2 bases not matched to a gene. Germline assignment: CDR1 MNHNY and CDR2 SVGAGI (reference sequence).

V gene TRBV6-1 combines with J gene TRBJ2-7; 9 bases agree with TRBD2. The germline gives CDR1 MNHNS, CDR2 SASEGT. This CDR3 comprises 14 residues. V lost 4 bases and J lost 1; bases outside the gene matches: 2. CDR3 in DNA: TGTGCCAGCAGTGTAACTAGCGGGTCCTACGAGCAGTACGTC. It yields the protein CASSVTSGSYEQYV.

The chain couples TRBV9 to TRBJ2-1; D call uncertain. V was cut by 0 bases and J by 10 bases, with 5 bases left in between. This CDR3 spans 11 amino acids. Per the germline V gene, CDR1 is SGDLS and CDR2 is YYNGEE. The CDR3 coding sequence is TGTGCCAGCAGCGTAGGGCTCGAGCAGTTCTTC. Protein product: CASSVGLEQFF.